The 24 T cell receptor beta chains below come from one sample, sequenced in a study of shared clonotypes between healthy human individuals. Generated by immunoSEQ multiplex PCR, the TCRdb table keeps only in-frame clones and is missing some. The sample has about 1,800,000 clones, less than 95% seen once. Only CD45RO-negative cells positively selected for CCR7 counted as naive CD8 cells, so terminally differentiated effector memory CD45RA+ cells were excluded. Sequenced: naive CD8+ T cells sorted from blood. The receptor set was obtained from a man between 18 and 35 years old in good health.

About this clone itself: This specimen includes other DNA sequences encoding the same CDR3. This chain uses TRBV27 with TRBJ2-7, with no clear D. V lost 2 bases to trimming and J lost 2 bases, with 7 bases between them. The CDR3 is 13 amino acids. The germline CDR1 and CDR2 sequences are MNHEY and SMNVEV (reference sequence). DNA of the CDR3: TGTGCCAGCAGTTTAACTTTTGCCTACGAGCAGTACTTC. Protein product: CASSLTFAYEQYF.

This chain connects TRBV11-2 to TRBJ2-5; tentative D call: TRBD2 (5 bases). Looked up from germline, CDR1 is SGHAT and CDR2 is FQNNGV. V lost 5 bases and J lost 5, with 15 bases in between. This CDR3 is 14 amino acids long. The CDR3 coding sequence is TGTGCCAGCAGCCAGAGGGCAAGAGGGGAGACCCAGTACTTC. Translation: CASSQRARGETQYF. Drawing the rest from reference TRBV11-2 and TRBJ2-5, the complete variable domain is EAGVAQSPRYKIIEKRQSVAFWCNPISGHATLYWYQQILGQGPKLLIQFQNNGVVDDSQLPKDRFSAERLKGVDSTLKIQPAKLEDSAVYLCASSQRARGETQYFGPGTRLLVL.

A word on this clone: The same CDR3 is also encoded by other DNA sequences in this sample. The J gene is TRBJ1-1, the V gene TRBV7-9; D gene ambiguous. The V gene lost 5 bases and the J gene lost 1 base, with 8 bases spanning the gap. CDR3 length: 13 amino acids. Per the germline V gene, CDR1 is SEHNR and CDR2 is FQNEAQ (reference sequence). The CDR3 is CASSVTENTEAFF. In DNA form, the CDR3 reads TGTGCCAGCAGCGTAACAGAGAACACTGAAGCTTTCTTT.

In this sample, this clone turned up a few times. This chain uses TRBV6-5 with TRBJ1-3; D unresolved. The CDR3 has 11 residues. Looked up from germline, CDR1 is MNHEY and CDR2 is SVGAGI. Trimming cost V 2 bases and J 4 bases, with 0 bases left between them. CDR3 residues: CASSYGNTIYF. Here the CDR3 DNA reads TGTGCCAGCAGTTACGGAAACACCATATATTTT.

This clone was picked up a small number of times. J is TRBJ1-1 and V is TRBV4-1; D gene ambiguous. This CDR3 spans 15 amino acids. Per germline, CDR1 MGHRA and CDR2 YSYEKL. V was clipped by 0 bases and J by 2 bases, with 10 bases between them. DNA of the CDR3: TGCGCCAGCAGCCAAGAAGAGACACTCAACACTGAAGCTTTCTTT. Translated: CASSQEETLNTEAFF.

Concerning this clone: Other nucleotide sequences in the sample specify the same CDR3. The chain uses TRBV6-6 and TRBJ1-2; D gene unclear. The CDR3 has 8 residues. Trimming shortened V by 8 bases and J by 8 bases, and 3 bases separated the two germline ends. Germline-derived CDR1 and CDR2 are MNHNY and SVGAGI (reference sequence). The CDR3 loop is CASSGYTF. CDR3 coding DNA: TGTGCCAGCTCCGGCTACACCTTC.

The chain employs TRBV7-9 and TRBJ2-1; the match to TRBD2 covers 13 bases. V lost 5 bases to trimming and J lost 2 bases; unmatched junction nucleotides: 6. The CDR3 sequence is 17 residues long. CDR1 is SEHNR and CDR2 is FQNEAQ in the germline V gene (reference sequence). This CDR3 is CASSPPGLAGAYNEQFF. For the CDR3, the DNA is TGTGCCAGCAGCCCCCCCGGACTAGCGGGGGCCTACAATGAGCAGTTCTTC.

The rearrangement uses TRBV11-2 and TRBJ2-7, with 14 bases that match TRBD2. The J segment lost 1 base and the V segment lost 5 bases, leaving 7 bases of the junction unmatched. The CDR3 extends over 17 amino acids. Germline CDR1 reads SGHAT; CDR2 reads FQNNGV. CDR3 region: CASSLRLAGGPSYEQYF. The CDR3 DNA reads TGTGCCAGCAGCCTGCGACTAGCGGGGGGGCCTTCCTACGAGCAGTACTTC. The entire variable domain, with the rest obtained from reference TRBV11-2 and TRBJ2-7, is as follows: EAGVAQSPRYKIIEKRQSVAFWCNPISGHATLYWYQQILGQGPKLLIQFQNNGVVDDSQLPKDRFSAERLKGVDSTLKIQPAKLEDSAVYLCASSLRLAGGPSYEQYFGPGTRLTVT.

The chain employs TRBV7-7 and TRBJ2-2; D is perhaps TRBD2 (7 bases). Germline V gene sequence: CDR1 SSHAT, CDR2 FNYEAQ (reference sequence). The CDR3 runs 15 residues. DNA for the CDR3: TGTGCGGTCGACGGGGGGCCGGGTTTCACCGGGGAGCTGTTTTTT. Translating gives CAVDGGPGFTGELFF.

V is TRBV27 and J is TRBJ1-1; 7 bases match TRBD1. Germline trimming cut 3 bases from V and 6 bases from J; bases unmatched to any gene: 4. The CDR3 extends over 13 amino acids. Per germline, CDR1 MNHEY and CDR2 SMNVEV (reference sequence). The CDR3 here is CASSFHTGAEAFF. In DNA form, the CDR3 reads TGTGCCAGCAGTTTTCATACAGGGGCTGAAGCTTTCTTT.

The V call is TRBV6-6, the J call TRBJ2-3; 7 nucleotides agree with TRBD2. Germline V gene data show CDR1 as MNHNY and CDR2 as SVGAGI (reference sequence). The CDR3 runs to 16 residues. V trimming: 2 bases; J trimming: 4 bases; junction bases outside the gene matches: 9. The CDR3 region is CASSYAPGGWADTQYF. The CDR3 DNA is TGTGCCAGCAGTTACGCGCCGGGGGGTTGGGCAGATACGCAGTATTTT.

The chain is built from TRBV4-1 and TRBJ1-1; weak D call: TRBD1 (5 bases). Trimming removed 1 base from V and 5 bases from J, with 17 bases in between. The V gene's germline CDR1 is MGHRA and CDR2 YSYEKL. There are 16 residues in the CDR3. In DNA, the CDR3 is TGCGCCAGCAGCCAAGTCGGAGGTGAAGGGGCTACTGAAGCTTTCTTT. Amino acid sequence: CASSQVGGEGATEAFF.

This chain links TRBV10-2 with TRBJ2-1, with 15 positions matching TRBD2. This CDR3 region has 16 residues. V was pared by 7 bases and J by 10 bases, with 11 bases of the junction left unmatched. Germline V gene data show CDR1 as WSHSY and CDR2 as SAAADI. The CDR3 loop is CASTKSPGLAGGEQFF. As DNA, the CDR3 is TGCGCCAGCACAAAATCCCCGGGACTAGCGGGAGGCGAGCAGTTCTTC.

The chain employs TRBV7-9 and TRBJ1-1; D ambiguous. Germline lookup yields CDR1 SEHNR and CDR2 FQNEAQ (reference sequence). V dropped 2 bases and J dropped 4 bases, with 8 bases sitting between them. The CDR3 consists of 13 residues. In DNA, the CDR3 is TGTGCCAGCAGCTTATCTTCTGGCACTGAAGCTTTCTTT. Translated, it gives CASSLSSGTEAFF.

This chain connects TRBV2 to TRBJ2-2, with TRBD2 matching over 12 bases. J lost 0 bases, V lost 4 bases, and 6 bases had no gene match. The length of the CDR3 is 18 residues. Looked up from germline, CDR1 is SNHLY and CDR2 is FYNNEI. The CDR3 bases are TGTGCCAGCAGTGGGACTAGCGGGACTATCGCGAACACCGGGGAGCTGTTTTTT. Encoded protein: CASSGTSGTIANTGELFF.

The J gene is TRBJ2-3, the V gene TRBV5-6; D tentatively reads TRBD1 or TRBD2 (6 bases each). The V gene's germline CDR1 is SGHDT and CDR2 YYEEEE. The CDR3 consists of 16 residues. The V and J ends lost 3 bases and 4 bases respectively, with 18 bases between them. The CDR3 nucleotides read TGTGCCAGCAGCTCCCTCACACAGGGAGGCGCAGATACGCAGTATTTT. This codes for CASSSLTQGGADTQYF. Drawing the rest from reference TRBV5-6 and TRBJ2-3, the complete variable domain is DAGVTQSPTHLIKTRGQQVTLRCSPKSGHDTVSWYQQALGQGPQFIFQYYEEEERQRGNFPDRFSGHQFPNYSSELNVNALLLGDSALYLCASSSLTQGGADTQYFGPGTRLTVL.

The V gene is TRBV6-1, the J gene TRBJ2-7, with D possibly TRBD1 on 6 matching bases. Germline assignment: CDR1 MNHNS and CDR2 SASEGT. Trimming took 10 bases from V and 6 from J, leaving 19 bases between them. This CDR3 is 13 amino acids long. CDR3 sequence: CATSSTGSGEQYF. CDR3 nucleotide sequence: TGTGCCACCTCATCGACAGGATCCGGCGAGCAGTACTTC.

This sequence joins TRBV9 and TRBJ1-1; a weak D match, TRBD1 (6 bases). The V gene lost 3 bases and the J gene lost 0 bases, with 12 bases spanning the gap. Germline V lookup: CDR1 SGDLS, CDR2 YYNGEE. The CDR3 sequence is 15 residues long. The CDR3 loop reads CASSAEEGVNTEAFF. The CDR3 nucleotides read TGTGCCAGCAGCGCCGAGGAGGGGGTGAACACTGAAGCTTTCTTT.

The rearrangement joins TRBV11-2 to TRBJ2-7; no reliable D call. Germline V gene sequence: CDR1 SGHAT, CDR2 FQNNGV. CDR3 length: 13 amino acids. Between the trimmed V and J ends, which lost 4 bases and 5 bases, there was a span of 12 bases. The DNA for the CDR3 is TGTGCCAGCAGCTCCGTAGGGTACCACGAGCAGTACTTC. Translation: CASSSVGYHEQYF.

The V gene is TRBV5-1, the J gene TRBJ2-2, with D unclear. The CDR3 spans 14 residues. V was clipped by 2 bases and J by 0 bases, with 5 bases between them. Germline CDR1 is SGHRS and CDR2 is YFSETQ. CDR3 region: CASSFDANTGELFF. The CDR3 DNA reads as TGCGCCAGCAGCTTCGACGCGAACACCGGGGAGCTGTTTTTT.

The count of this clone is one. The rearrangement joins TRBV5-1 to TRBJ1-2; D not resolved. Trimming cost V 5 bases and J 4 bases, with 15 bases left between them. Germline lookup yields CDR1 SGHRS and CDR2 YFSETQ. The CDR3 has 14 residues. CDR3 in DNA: TGCGCCAGCAGTGGCGGGCGCGACGGCTATGGCTACACCTTC. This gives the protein CASSGGRDGYGYTF.

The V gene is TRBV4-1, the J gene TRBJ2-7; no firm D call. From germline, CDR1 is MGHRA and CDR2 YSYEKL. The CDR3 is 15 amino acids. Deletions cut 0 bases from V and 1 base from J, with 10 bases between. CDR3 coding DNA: TGCGCCAGCAGCCAAGAAATGGACGGATCCTACGAGCAGTACTTC. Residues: CASSQEMDGSYEQYF.

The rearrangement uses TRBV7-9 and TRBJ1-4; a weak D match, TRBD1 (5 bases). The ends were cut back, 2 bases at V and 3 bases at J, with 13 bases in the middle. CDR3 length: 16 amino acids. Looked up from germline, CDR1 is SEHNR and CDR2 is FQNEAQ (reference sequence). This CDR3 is CASSLLEIGANEKLFF. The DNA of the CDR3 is TGTGCCAGCAGCTTATTAGAGATAGGGGCTAATGAAAAACTGTTTTTT.

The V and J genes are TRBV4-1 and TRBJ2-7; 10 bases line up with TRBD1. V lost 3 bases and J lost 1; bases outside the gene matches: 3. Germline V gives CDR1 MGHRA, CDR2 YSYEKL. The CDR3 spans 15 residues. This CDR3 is CASSQGQGYSYEQYF. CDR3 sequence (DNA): TGCGCCAGCAGCCAGGGACAGGGGTATTCCTACGAGCAGTACTTC.